This TCR beta chain was sequenced in a study of T-cell memory formation after mild COVID-19. General study findings and limits: Cross-reactive memory seemingly joined, as some responding clones were found in pre-infection memory.

In this sample, this clonotype turned up many times. Its antigen is unknown. Employing constant-segment primers, 5'RACE generated TCR alpha and TCR beta cDNA libraries bearing sample barcodes and UMIs. TCRdb called the 5' RACE reads again in MiXCR, with one record for every CDR3 protein. The profile shows 200,000 to 250,000 distinct CDR3 sequences, about 9.2% of them singletons. The germline V gene has CDR1 SEHNR and CDR2 FQNEAQ (reference sequence). The CDR3 extends over 13 amino acids. V gave up 3 bases and J gave up 4 bases, with 9 bases separating them. V and J are TRBV7-9 and TRBJ2-5; D is unclear. The sample comprised PBMCs or a T cell subset sorted from them (not recorded which). The receptor was derived from a man between 18 and 35 years old who had mild COVID-19 (a few samples of this study predate the infection). Cell type and time point are not known. The CDR3, as DNA: TGTGCCAGCAGCTTGTCGTTCCGAGAGACCCAGTACTTC. Its translation is CASSLSFRETQYF.